This T cell receptor beta chain derives from a study of blood T cell repertoires in COVID-19. Study summary: Samples came from the United States, Italy and Spain, spanning acute and convalescent COVID-19. T cells, B-cell-depleted T cells, or PBMCs supplied cDNA or gDNA.

Trimming took 3 bases from V and 6 from J; bases not matched to a gene: 7. Germline-derived CDR1 and CDR2 are LGHNA and YNFKEQ. This CDR3 has 15 amino acids. Original handling: It was from reference gene primer amplification that nucleated cell counts were estimated. Measured with immunoSEQ multiplex PCR; TCRdb has only the in-frame clones, and not every one. D and trimming were read from the DNA, whereas the V and J calls and clone size are those reported in that table. The table shows 220,000 or so clones, with 84% occurring only once. The rearrangement links TRBV4-2 to TRBJ2-1; TRBD2 matches at 8 bases. The receptor was isolated from a woman in her forties who had recovered from COVID-19. Sequencing was done on a sample of PBMCs or T cells enriched from blood (not recorded which). The CDR3 loop reads CASSQVREGPNEQFF. For the CDR3, the DNA is TGTGCCAGCAGCCAGGTTCGGGAGGGCCCCAATGAGCAGTTCTTC.